The 22 T cell receptor beta chains presented below share a single source sample, sequenced in a study of blood T cells in healthy people across ages. Then a second PCR, running roughly 7 to 11 cycles, was carried out with a sample-barcoded 5' primer and a J-beta primer mix. TCRdb reanalysed the 5' RACE reads using MiXCR and keeps one entry per CDR3 protein. The data hold hundreds of thousands of distinct CDR3 sequences, with approximately 60% observed a single time. Source material: blood. The receptors derive from a man aged 35-49 years in good health.

The chain employs TRBV6-6 and TRBJ1-6; 8 nucleotides match TRBD1. The CDR3 sequence is 17 residues long. The junction had 10 bases not matched to a gene; V was cut back by 5 bases and J by 4 bases. From germline, CDR1 is MNHNY and CDR2 SVGAGI (reference sequence). CDR3 DNA: TGTGCCAGCAGTCGAGACAACCGACAGGGGTATAATTCACCCCTCCACTTT. This encodes CASSRDNRQGYNSPLHF.

The chain recombines TRBV7-2 with TRBJ1-1; no firm D call. The V gene's germline CDR1 is SGHTA and CDR2 FQGNSA. The length of the CDR3 is 14 residues. V was clipped by 8 bases and J by 3 bases, with 16 bases between them. DNA for the CDR3: TGTGCCAGCTGCCAAGAAATGCGGGACACTGAAGCTTTCTTT. It is translated as CASCQEMRDTEAFF.

V usage is TRBV7-9 and J usage is TRBJ2-6, with D hard to call. The germline CDR1 and CDR2 sequences are SEHNR and FQNEAQ (reference sequence). The CDR3 covers 16 residues. Deletions cut 1 base from V and 0 bases from J, with 7 bases between. The CDR3 DNA follows: TGTGCCAGCAGCTTAGAGTCAGGCTCTGGGGCCAACGTCCTGACTTTC. This translates into CASSLESGSGANVLTF.

The chain has TRBV9 and TRBJ2-3; 7 bases agree with TRBD1. From germline, CDR1 is SGDLS and CDR2 YYNGEE. V lost 5 bases and J lost 5; bases outside the gene matches: 11. CDR3 length equals 15 residues. The CDR3 DNA is TGTGCCAGCAGTGCAAACAGGGGATTTGGAGATACGCAGTATTTT. This translates into CASSANRGFGDTQYF.

CDR3: CATQSTGDTEAFF. The CDR3 DNA reads as TGTGCCACTCAATCTACAGGGGACACTGAAGCTTTCTTT. The V gene is TRBV19, the J gene TRBJ1-1, with 7 bases lining up with TRBD1. Germline V gene data show CDR1 as LNHDA and CDR2 as SQIVND (reference sequence). This CDR3 contains 13 residues. V lost 10 bases to trimming and J lost 3 bases; unmatched junction nucleotides: 8. The full variable domain, with the rest looked up from reference TRBV19 and TRBJ1-1, is DGGITQSPKYLFRKEGQNVTLSCEQNLNHDAMYWYRQDPGQGLRLIYYSQIVNDFQKGDIAEGYSVSREKKESFPLTVTSAQKNPTAFYLCATQSTGDTEAFFGQGTRLTVV.

This clonotype was seen a few times. The V gene is TRBV7-3, the J gene TRBJ2-3, with a tentative D call TRBD1 (5 bases). The CDR3 is 17 residues long. Germline V gives CDR1 SGHTA, CDR2 FQGTGA. V was cut by 5 bases and J by 0 bases, with 18 bases left in between. The CDR3: CASSKESGQTSTDTQYF. The CDR3 nucleotides are TGTGCCAGCAGCAAAGAGTCAGGGCAAACTAGCACAGATACGCAGTATTTT.

V and J are TRBV29-1 and TRBJ2-5; D is unresolved. Trimming pared 2 bases from V and 4 bases from J, leaving 11 bases between. The CDR3 length is 13 residues. The V gene's germline CDR1 is SQVTM and CDR2 ANQGSEA. CDR3 protein: CSVELWAGETQYF. The CDR3 nucleotides are TGCAGCGTTGAATTGTGGGCCGGAGAGACCCAGTACTTC.

The gene calls are TRBV3-1 and TRBJ1-2; D perhaps matches TRBD1 (6 bases). Germline V gene data show CDR1 as LGHDT and CDR2 as YNNKEL (reference sequence). The CDR3 totals 16 residues. Trimming left V 2 bases short and J 4 bases short, with 17 bases between. The CDR3 DNA is TGTGCCAGCAGCCAAATTCTACAGGGCCTTACCTATGGCTACACCTTC. Translating gives CASSQILQGLTYGYTF.

V and J are TRBV20-1 and TRBJ2-5; D perhaps matches TRBD2 (6 bases). Trimming cost V 0 bases and J 4 bases, with 6 bases left between them. There are 12 residues in the CDR3. The germline gives CDR1 DFQATT, CDR2 SNEGSKA (reference sequence). The CDR3 sequence is CSAREGGETQYF. For the CDR3, the DNA is TGCAGTGCTAGAGAGGGAGGAGAGACCCAGTACTTC.

This chain connects TRBV9 to TRBJ2-3; D is uncertain. The CDR3 contains 16 residues. V lost 3 bases to trimming and J lost 0 bases, with 14 bases between them. Germline lookup yields CDR1 SGDLS and CDR2 YYNGEE. The CDR3, as DNA: TGTGCCAGCAGCGCGATGGACGGATCTAGCACAGATACGCAGTATTTT. This gives the protein CASSAMDGSSTDTQYF.

This clonotype has just a few counts. V usage is TRBV7-2 and J usage is TRBJ2-3; 7 bases agree with TRBD2. V lost 0 bases, J lost 2 bases, and 2 bases stayed unmatched. CDR3 size: 15 residues. Per the germline V gene, CDR1 is SGHTA and CDR2 is FQGNSA. CDR3 nucleotide sequence: TGTGCCAGCAGCTTAGCCCTAGCGGCCACAGATACGCAGTATTTT. Translation: CASSLALAATDTQYF. The whole variable domain, remainder taken from reference TRBV7-2 and TRBJ2-3, is GAGVSQSPSNKVTEKGKDVELRCDPISGHTALYWYRQSLGQGLEFLIYFQGNSAPDKSGLPSDRFSAERTGGSVSTLTIQRTQQEDSAVYLCASSLALAATDTQYFGPGTRLTVL.

CDR3 bases: TGTGCCAGCAGCTCAGCGGCGACAGGGTTTAATTACGCGTATGGCTACACCTTC. Translating it yields CASSSAATGFNYAYGYTF. J is TRBJ1-2 and V is TRBV11-2, with 7 bases identical to TRBD1. The CDR3 extends over 18 amino acids. V lost 4 bases and J lost 5; bases outside the gene matches: 19. CDR1 SGHAT and CDR2 FQNNGV come from the germline V gene.

J is TRBJ1-2 and V is TRBV18; a possible D gene is TRBD1 (5 bases). V lost 0 bases and J 4 bases, leaving 18 bases between the germline ends. The CDR3 covers 17 residues. Per germline, CDR1 KGHSH and CDR2 LQKENI. CDR3 DNA sequence: TGTGCCAGCTCACCACCGCCCAGGGCCTTGCGGGGCTATGGCTACACCTTC. It yields the protein CASSPPPRALRGYGYTF.

The chain combines TRBV6-1 with TRBJ1-2; maybe TRBD1 (5 bases). The CDR3 has 13 amino acids. Between the trimmed V and J ends, which lost 11 bases and 4 bases, there was a span of 17 bases. CDR1 MNHNS and CDR2 SASEGT come from the germline V gene. The CDR3 DNA reads TGTGCCGGTTCGACAGCGTCTACCTATGGCTACACCTTC. Translating it yields CAGSTASTYGYTF.

The V gene is TRBV13, the J gene TRBJ1-1; weak D call: TRBD1 (5 bases). The CDR3 totals 15 residues. Deletions cut 5 bases from V and 1 base from J, with 14 bases between. CDR1 is PRHDT, CDR2 FYEKMQ, per germline (reference sequence). CDR3 in DNA: TGTGCCAGCAGCCAAGAGGGGCAACCGAACACTGAAGCTTTCTTT. This encodes CASSQEGQPNTEAFF.

This clonotype was picked up a small number of times. The chain carries TRBV24-1 and TRBJ2-6; D is uncertain. The length of the CDR3 is 15 residues. The V end lost 3 bases, the J end lost 0 bases, and 5 bases lay between the germline ends. Germline V gene lookup returns CDR1 KGHDR and CDR2 SFDVKD. CDR3 loop: CATSDPDSGANVLTF. The DNA of the CDR3 is TGTGCCACCAGTGATCCGGACTCTGGGGCCAACGTCCTGACTTTC.

This chain links TRBV7-2 with TRBJ2-7; D may correspond to TRBD1 or TRBD2 (5 bases each). Trimming pared 4 bases from V and 7 bases from J, leaving 17 bases between. CDR1 and CDR2 from the germline V gene are SGHTA and FQGNSA. This CDR3 has 14 residues. CDR3: CASSWTVLEGEQYF. The CDR3 DNA is TGTGCCAGCAGCTGGACGGTTCTCGAGGGGGAGCAGTACTTC. The full variable domain, with the rest looked up from reference TRBV7-2 and TRBJ2-7, is GAGVSQSPSNKVTEKGKDVELRCDPISGHTALYWYRQSLGQGLEFLIYFQGNSAPDKSGLPSDRFSAERTGGSVSTLTIQRTQQEDSAVYLCASSWTVLEGEQYFGPGTRLTVT.

Points on this clonotype: A much larger clone lies one base from this, so it may be a read error. The chain uses TRBV29-1 and TRBJ2-4; TRBD1 matches at 9 bases. The V gene's germline CDR1 is SQVTM and CDR2 ANQGSEA. This CDR3 is 14 amino acids long. V shed 7 bases and J 2 bases; nucleotides not matched to a gene: 6. DNA for the CDR3: TGCAGCGCCAGGACAGGGGACACCAAAAACATTCAGTACTTC. Protein product: CSARTGDTKNIQYF.

The chain carries TRBV9 and TRBJ1-1; unclear D gene. The CDR3 has 13 amino acids. V was cut by 0 bases and J by 6 bases, with 9 bases left in between. Looked up from germline, CDR1 is SGDLS and CDR2 is YYNGEE. The CDR3 region is CASSVAGFAEAFF. The CDR3 nucleotides are TGTGCCAGCAGCGTAGCCGGTTTCGCTGAAGCTTTCTTT.

The CDR3 bases are TGCAGCGTTCGACTAGCGGTCAACTCCTACGAGCAGTACTTC. Its protein product is CSVRLAVNSYEQYF. The chain has TRBV29-1 and TRBJ2-7; 9 bases match TRBD2. V was clipped by 5 bases and J by 0 bases; unmatched bases: 5. Germline V gene sequence: CDR1 SQVTM, CDR2 ANQGSEA. The CDR3 covers 14 residues.

The rearrangement uses TRBV20-1 and TRBJ2-4; the D is unclear. The end of the DNA fits TRBJ2-7 better, so the J call may be wrong. From germline, CDR1 is DFQATT and CDR2 SNEGSKA (reference sequence). CDR3 length: 15 amino acids. CDR3 sequence reads: CSARGWVDLTYEQYF. The CDR3 region has the DNA TGCAGTGCTAGGGGCTGGGTGGACCTAACCTACGAGCAGTACTTC.

The chain is built from TRBV28 and TRBJ1-2; D remains ambiguous. V shed 3 bases and J shed 6 bases, with 17 bases lying between them. The CDR3 has 15 amino acids. Germline lookup yields CDR1 MDHEN and CDR2 SYDVKM. The CDR3 DNA follows: TGTGCCAGCAGTTTTCTTACGAGAGATCGGGATGGCTACACCTTC. Protein: CASSFLTRDRDGYTF.